This T cell receptor beta chain was sequenced in a study of cytomegalovirus exposure and HLA in healthy donors. Study observations and caveats: According to reports, the classifier identified cytomegalovirus status with high specificity and sensitivity. In a later analysis, donors in an Asian-associated ancestry cluster reportedly had fewer N-insertions in productive TCRs than the cohort mean. Within an earlier analysis, most TCR beta V segments proved productive either about 87% or about 30% of the time.

With regard to this clone: Its specificity is not known.

Vbeta (60) and Jbeta (13) primers were used in the PCR. Profiled with immunoSEQ multiplex PCR; TCRdb holds only in-frame clones, not every one. Reported are roughly 39,000 clones; the ten largest clones contain 1% to 1.5%. The CDR3 covers 13 residues. The germline CDR1 and CDR2 sequences are SGHTA and FQGNSA. V dropped 3 bases and J dropped 8; count of bases not matched to a gene: 5. The sequence was collected from a man aged 30 to 45 in good health and CMV-seronegative. The sample taken for sequencing was PBMCs. This rearrangement joins TRBV7-2 to TRBJ1-2; 8 bases are shared with TRBD1. The CDR3 nucleotides read TGTGCCAGCAGCTTGACAGGGGTGGTAGGCTACACCTTC. Residues: CASSLTGVVGYTF.